This record covers a single T cell receptor beta chain. This CDR3 is 19 amino acids long. CDR1 is LNHNV, CDR2 YYDKDF, per germline (reference sequence). Trimming at V came to 2 bases and at J to 0 bases, leaving 12 bases not matched to a gene. Produced via immunoSEQ multiplex PCR; TCRdb's table is partial and in-frame only. The table lists around 2.1 million clones, roughly 91% of them singletons. The data stem from a study of shared clonotypes between healthy human individuals. Naive-designated CD8 cells lacked CD45RO, were positively enriched for CCR7, and omitted terminally differentiated effector memory CD45RA+ cells.

The source of this sequence is a man between 18 and 35 years old in good health. Some clones in this sample may be carry-over from other donors' samples. Sequenced input: naive CD8+ T cells from PBMCs. The rearrangement joins TRBV15 to TRBJ1-4, with 7 positions matching TRBD1. The DNA for the CDR3 is TGTGCCACCAGCAGACTAAATCAGGACAGGACTGCAACTAATGAAAAACTGTTTTTT. This codes for CATSRLNQDRTATNEKLFF.